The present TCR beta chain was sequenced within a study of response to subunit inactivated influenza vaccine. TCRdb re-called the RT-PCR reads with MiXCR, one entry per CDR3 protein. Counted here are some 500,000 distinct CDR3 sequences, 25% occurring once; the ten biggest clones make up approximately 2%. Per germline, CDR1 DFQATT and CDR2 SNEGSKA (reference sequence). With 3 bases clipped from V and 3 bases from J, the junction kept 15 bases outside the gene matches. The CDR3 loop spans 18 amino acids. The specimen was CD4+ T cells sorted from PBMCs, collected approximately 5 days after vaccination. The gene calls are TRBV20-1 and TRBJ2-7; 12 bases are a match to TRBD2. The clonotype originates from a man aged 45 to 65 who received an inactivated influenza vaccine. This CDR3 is CSARVWTGRTSGIYEQYF. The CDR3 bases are TGCAGTGCTAGGGTCTGGACAGGTCGGACTAGCGGGATCTACGAGCAGTACTTC.